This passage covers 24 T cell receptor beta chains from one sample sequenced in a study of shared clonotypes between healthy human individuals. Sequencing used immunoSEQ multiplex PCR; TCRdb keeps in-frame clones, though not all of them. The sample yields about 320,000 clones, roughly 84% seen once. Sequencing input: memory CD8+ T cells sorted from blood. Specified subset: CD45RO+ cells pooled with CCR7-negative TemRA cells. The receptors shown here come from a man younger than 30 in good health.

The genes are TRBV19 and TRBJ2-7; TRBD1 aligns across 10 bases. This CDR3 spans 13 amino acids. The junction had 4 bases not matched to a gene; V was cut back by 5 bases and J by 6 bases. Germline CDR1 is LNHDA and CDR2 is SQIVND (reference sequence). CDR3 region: CASSVTGGSEQYF. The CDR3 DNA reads TGTGCCAGTAGTGTGACAGGGGGCTCCGAGCAGTACTTC. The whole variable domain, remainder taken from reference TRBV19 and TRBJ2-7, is DGGITQSPKYLFRKEGQNVTLSCEQNLNHDAMYWYRQDPGQGLRLIYYSQIVNDFQKGDIAEGYSVSREKKESFPLTVTSAQKNPTAFYLCASSVTGGSEQYFGPGTRLTVT.

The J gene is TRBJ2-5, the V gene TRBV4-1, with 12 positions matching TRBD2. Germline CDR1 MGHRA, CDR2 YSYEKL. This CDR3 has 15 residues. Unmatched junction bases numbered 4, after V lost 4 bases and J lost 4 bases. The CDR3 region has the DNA TGCGCCAGCAGCCCTTGGACTAGCGGGACAGAGACCCAGTACTTC. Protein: CASSPWTSGTETQYF.

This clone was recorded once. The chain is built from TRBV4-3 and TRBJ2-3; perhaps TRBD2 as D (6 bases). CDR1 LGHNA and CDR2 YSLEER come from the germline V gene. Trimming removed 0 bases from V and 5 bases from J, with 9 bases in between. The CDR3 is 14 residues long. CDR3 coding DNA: TGCGCCAGCAGCCAAGATCGGGACTTAGATACGCAGTATTTT. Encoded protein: CASSQDRDLDTQYF.

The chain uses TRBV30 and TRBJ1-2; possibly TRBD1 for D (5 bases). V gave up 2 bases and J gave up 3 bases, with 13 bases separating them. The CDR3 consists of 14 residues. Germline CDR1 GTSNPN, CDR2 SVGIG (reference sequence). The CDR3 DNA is TGTGCCTGGAGTTTCTGGGGGAGAGACTATGGCTACACCTTC. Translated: CAWSFWGRDYGYTF.

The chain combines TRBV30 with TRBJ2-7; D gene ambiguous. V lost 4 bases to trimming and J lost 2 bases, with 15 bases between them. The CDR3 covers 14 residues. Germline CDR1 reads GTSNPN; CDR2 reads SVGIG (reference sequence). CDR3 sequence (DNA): TGTGCCTGGAACGAGTGGGGTCCGGCCTACGAGCAGTACTTC. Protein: CAWNEWGPAYEQYF.

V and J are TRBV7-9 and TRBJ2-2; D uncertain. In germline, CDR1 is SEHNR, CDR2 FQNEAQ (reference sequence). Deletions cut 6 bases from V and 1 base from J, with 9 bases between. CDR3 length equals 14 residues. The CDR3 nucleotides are TGTGCCAGCAGATCCGGTGGGAACACCGGGGAGCTGTTTTTT. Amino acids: CASRSGGNTGELFF.

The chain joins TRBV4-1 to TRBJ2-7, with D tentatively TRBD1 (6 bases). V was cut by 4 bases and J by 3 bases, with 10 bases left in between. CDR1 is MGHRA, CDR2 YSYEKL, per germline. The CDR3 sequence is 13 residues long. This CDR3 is CASSPRGNYEQYF. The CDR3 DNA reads TGCGCCAGCAGCCCTAGGGGGAACTACGAGCAGTACTTC.

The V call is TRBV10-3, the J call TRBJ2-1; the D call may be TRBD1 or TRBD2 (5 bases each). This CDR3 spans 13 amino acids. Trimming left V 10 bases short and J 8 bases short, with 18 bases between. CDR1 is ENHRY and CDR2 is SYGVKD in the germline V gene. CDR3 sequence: CATGAARGDEQFF. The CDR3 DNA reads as TGTGCCACCGGAGCTGCCCGAGGGGATGAGCAGTTCTTC.

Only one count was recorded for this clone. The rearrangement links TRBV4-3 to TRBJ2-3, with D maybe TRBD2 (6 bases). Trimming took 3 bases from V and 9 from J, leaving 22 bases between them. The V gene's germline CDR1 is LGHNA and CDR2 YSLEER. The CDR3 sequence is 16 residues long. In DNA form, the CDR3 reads TGCGCCAGCAGCCAGGGGCCCGGGGACTCAGAAGGGACGCAGTATTTT. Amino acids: CASSQGPGDSEGTQYF.

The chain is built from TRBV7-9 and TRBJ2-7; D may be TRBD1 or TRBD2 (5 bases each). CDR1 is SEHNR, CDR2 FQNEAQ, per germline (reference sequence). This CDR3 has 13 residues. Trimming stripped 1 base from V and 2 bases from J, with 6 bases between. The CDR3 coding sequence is TGTGCCAGCAGCTTAGTGGGGGCCTACGAGCAGTACTTC. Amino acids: CASSLVGAYEQYF.

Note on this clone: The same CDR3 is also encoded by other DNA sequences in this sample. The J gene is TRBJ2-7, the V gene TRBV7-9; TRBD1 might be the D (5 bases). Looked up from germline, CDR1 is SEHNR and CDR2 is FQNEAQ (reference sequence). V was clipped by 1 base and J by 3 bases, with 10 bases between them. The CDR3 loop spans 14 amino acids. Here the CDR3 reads CASSLVGQSYEQYF. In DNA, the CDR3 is TGTGCCAGCAGCTTAGTAGGACAAAGCTACGAGCAGTACTTC.

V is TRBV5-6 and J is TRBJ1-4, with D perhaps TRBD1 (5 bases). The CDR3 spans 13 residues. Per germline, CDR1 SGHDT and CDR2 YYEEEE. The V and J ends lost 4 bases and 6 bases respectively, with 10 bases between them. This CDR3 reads CASSPDSDEKLFF. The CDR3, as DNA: TGTGCCAGCAGCCCCGACAGTGATGAAAAACTGTTTTTT.

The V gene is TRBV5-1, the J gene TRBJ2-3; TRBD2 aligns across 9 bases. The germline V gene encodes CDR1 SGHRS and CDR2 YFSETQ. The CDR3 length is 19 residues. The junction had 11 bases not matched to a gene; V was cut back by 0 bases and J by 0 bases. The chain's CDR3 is CASSLAIHGGRVSTDTQYF. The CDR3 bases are TGCGCCAGCAGCTTGGCGATCCATGGCGGGAGGGTTAGCACAGATACGCAGTATTTT.

CDR3: CASSLGITQHF. CDR3 nucleotide sequence: TGTGCCAGCAGTTTAGGCATCACCCAGCATTTT. The V and J genes are TRBV28 and TRBJ1-5, with D hard to call. V lost 2 bases and J lost 11, with 7 bases in between. Per the germline V gene, CDR1 is MDHEN and CDR2 is SYDVKM. CDR3 length equals 11 residues.

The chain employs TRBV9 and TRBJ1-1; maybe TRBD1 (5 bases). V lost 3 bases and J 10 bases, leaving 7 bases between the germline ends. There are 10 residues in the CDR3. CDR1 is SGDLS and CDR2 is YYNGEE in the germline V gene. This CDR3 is CASSAGTAFF. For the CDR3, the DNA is TGTGCCAGCAGCGCCGGGACAGCTTTCTTT.

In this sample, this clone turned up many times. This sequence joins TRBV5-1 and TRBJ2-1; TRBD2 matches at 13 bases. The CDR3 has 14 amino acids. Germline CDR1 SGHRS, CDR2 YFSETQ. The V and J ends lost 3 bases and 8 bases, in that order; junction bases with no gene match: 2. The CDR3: CASSSGTSGDEQFF. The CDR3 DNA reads TGCGCCAGCAGCTCCGGGACTAGCGGGGATGAGCAGTTCTTC.

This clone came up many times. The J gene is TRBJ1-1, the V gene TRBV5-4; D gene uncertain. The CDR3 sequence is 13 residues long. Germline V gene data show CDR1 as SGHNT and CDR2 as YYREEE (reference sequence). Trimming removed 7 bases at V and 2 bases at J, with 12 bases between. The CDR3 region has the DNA TGTGCCAGCTTCAGCTTTCTAAACACTGAAGCTTTCTTT. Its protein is CASFSFLNTEAFF.

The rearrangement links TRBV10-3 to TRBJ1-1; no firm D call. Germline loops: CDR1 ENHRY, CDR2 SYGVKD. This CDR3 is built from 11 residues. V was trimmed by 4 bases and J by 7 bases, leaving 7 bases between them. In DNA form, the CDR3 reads TGTGCCATCAGTGCCGGATATGAAGCTTTCTTT. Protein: CAISAGYEAFF.

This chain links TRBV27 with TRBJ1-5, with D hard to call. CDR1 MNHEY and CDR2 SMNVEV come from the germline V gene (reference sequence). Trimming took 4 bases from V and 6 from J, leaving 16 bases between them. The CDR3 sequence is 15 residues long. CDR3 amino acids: CASSSLPPSGQPQHF. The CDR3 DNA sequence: TGTGCCAGCAGTTCCCTTCCCCCAAGTGGTCAGCCCCAGCATTTT.

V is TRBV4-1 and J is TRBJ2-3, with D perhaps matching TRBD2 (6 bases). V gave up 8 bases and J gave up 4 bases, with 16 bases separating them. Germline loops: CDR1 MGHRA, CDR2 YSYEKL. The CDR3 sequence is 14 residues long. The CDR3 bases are TGCGCCAGCCAGGAAGGACCGGGGGCAGATACGCAGTATTTT. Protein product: CASQEGPGADTQYF.

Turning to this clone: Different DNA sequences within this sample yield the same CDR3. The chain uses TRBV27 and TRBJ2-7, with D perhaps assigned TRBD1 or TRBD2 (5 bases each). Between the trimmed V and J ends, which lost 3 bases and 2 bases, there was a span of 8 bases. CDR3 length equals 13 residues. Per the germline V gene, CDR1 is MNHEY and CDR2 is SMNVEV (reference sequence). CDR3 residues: CASSLQGAYEQYF. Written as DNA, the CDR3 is TGTGCCAGCAGTTTGCAGGGAGCCTACGAGCAGTACTTC.

The CDR3 loop is CASSLKVGAEPFSYEQYF. DNA for the CDR3: TGTGCCAGCAGCTTAAAGGTTGGGGCGGAGCCTTTCTCCTACGAGCAGTACTTC. The genes are TRBV7-6 and TRBJ2-7; a possible D gene is TRBD1 (5 bases). The CDR3 contains 18 residues. Germline V CDR1 and CDR2: SGHVS, FNYEAQ. Deletions cut 2 bases from V and 0 bases from J, with 20 bases between.

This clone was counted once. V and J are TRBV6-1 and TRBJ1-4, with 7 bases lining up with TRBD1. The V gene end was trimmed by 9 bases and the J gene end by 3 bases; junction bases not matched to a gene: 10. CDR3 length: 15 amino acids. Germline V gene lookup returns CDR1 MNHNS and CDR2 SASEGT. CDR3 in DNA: TGTGCCAGTTCGACAGGGAATGGGGCTAATGAAAAACTGTTTTTT. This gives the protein CASSTGNGANEKLFF.

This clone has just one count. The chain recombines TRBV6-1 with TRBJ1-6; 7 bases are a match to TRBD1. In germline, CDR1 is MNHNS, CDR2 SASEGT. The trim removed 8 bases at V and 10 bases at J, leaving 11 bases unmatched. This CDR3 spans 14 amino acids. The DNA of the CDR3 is TGTGCCAGCTCCGCTGACAGGGTACGGTCACCCCTCCACTTT. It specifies CASSADRVRSPLHF.